This passage covers 19 T cell receptor beta chains from one sample sequenced in a study of blood T cell repertoires in COVID-19. Here immunoSEQ multiplex PCR was the method, and the copy in TCRdb shows in-frame clones only, minus some. The sample holds about 120,000 clones, 79% seen once. The source material was peripheral blood. Source of these receptors: a man in his forties or fifties with active or convalescent COVID-19.

The genes are TRBV7-6 and TRBJ1-1; D is undetermined. The CDR3 has 16 amino acids. Trimming stripped 5 bases from V and 1 base from J, with 17 bases between. Germline CDR1 is SGHVS and CDR2 is FNYEAQ. The CDR3 loop reads CASSPPGEGRNTEAFF. The CDR3, as DNA: TGTGCCAGCAGCCCCCCTGGGGAGGGTCGGAACACTGAAGCTTTCTTT.

This clone turned up a few times. The chain employs TRBV19 and TRBJ1-5; D ambiguous. This CDR3 comprises 15 residues. Trimming cost V 3 bases and J 0 bases, with 9 bases left between them. Germline V gene data show CDR1 as LNHDA and CDR2 as SQIVND (reference sequence). As DNA, the CDR3 is TGTGCCAGTAGTATGGCAGATTATAGCAATCAGCCCCAGCATTTT. Translation gives CASSMADYSNQPQHF.

This clone appeared a few times. This chain joins TRBV4-2 and TRBJ2-7, with 7 nucleotides matching TRBD2. Losses at the gene ends were 4 bases for V and 3 bases for J; bases not matched to a gene: 3. The CDR3 loop spans 13 amino acids. The germline CDR1 and CDR2 sequences are LGHNA and YNFKEQ. CDR3 in amino acids: CASSRGGSYEQYF. CDR3 in DNA: TGTGCCAGCAGCCGGGGAGGGAGCTACGAGCAGTACTTC.

This CDR3 is CASSFSGERQPQHF. The CDR3 nucleotides read TGTGCCAGCAGTTTCTCAGGGGAGCGTCAGCCCCAGCATTTT. V gene TRBV28 combines with J gene TRBJ1-5; D is possibly TRBD1 (6 bases). The CDR3 spans 14 residues. V lost 3 bases, J lost 6 bases, and 12 bases lay in between. Per the germline V gene, CDR1 is MDHEN and CDR2 is SYDVKM.

This rearrangement joins TRBV7-9 to TRBJ2-5; possibly TRBD1 for D (6 bases). The CDR3 length is 15 residues. Trimming cost V 5 bases and J 0 bases, with 13 bases left between them. The germline CDR1 and CDR2 sequences are SEHNR and FQNEAQ (reference sequence). Written as DNA, the CDR3 is TGTGCCAGCAGCCCGGGACACACGTACCAAGAGACCCAGTACTTC. Its translation is CASSPGHTYQETQYF. The variable domain in full, completed from reference TRBV7-9 and TRBJ2-5, reads DTGVSQNPRHKITKRGQNVTFRCDPISEHNRLYWYRQTLGQGPEFLTYFQNEAQLEKSRLLSDRFSAERPKGSFSTLEIQRTEQGDSAMYLCASSPGHTYQETQYFGPGTRLLVL.

The chain joins TRBV5-3 to TRBJ1-5; D perhaps matches TRBD1 (5 bases). TRBV5-3 is filed as an ORF, its function uncertain. The CDR3 runs 13 residues. CDR3 DNA sequence: TGTGCTAGCAGGGTGGAATTCGATCAGCCCCAGCATTTT. Its protein is CASRVEFDQPQHF.

CDR3 sequence reads: CASTRAGDNSPLHF. In DNA, the CDR3 is TGTGCCAGCACCAGGGCAGGGGATAATTCACCCCTCCACTTT. V usage is TRBV6-5 and J usage is TRBJ1-6; possibly TRBD1 for D (6 bases). CDR3 length: 14 amino acids. Germline loops: CDR1 MNHEY, CDR2 SVGAGI. The V end lost 7 bases, the J end lost 5 bases, and 12 bases lay between the germline ends.

The chain uses TRBV24-1 and TRBJ2-3; TRBD1 might be the D (5 bases). Trimming pared 3 bases from V and 2 bases from J, leaving 8 bases between. This CDR3 comprises 14 residues. CDR1 and CDR2 (germline): KGHDR, SFDVKD. CDR3 loop: CATSDRGITDTQYF. In DNA form, the CDR3 reads TGTGCCACCAGTGATAGGGGTATCACAGATACGCAGTATTTT.

The chain recombines TRBV6-4 with TRBJ1-1; D uncertain. This CDR3 region has 13 residues. In germline, CDR1 is MRHNA, CDR2 SNTAGT. V was clipped by 5 bases and J by 1 base, with 8 bases between them. CDR3 sequence: CASSREENTEAFF. Here the CDR3 DNA reads TGTGCCAGCAGTCGGGAGGAGAACACTGAAGCTTTCTTT.

The chain couples TRBV24-1 to TRBJ2-7, with a tentative D call TRBD1 (6 bases). This CDR3 has 13 amino acids. Per germline, CDR1 KGHDR and CDR2 SFDVKD. V lost 9 bases and J lost 0, with 11 bases in between. The CDR3 here is CATADSRSYEQYF. CDR3 nucleotide sequence: TGTGCCACCGCGGACAGCCGCTCCTACGAGCAGTACTTC.

The CDR3 sequence: CASSLYVAGGRGDTQYF. The CDR3 nucleotides read TGTGCCAGCAGCTTATACGTAGCGGGGGGCCGGGGAGATACGCAGTATTTT. The genes are TRBV7-2 and TRBJ2-3, with 10 nucleotides matching TRBD2. The CDR3 is 17 amino acids. Germline assignment: CDR1 SGHTA and CDR2 FQGNSA. V lost 2 bases, J lost 5 bases, and 10 bases stayed unmatched.

The chain joins TRBV5-1 to TRBJ2-3; a weak D match, TRBD2 (5 bases). The CDR3 runs 14 residues. Germline V CDR1 and CDR2: SGHRS, YFSETQ. V was trimmed by 1 base and J by 6 bases, leaving 12 bases between them. The DNA of the CDR3 is TGCGCCAGCAGCTTGAATCCGGGCGGGGATACGCAGTATTTT. This gives the protein CASSLNPGGDTQYF.

The V and J genes are TRBV18 and TRBJ1-2, with D perhaps TRBD1 (5 bases). Trimming pared 5 bases from V and 4 bases from J, leaving 17 bases between. The CDR3 sequence is 15 residues long. The V gene's germline CDR1 is KGHSH and CDR2 LQKENI. This CDR3 reads CASSAGTNGGYGYTF. CDR3 sequence (DNA): TGTGCCAGCTCAGCCGGGACTAACGGAGGCTATGGCTACACCTTC.

The J gene is TRBJ2-3, the V gene TRBV19, with a weak D call TRBD1 (6 bases). V was trimmed by 6 bases and J by 4 bases, leaving 8 bases between them. The CDR3 length is 12 residues. The germline V gene has CDR1 LNHDA and CDR2 SQIVND (reference sequence). CDR3 residues: CASRTGPDTQYF. CDR3 nucleotides: TGTGCCAGTAGGACAGGCCCAGATACGCAGTATTTT.

The chain recombines TRBV5-1 with TRBJ2-5; perhaps TRBD1 as D (7 bases). Germline V gene lookup returns CDR1 SGHRS and CDR2 YFSETQ. With 5 bases removed from V and 5 bases from J, the gap between germline ends came to 19 bases. The CDR3 has 15 residues. CDR3 residues: CASSPSGGSGETQYF. CDR3 nucleotide sequence: TGCGCCAGCAGTCCCTCAGGGGGGTCCGGGGAGACCCAGTACTTC.

The rearrangement uses TRBV27 and TRBJ2-7; a weak D match, TRBD1 (6 bases). Looked up from germline, CDR1 is MNHEY and CDR2 is SMNVEV (reference sequence). Trimming shortened V by 0 bases and J by 3 bases, and 9 bases separated the two germline ends. The CDR3 spans 14 residues. CDR3 DNA sequence: TGTGCCAGCAGTTTATCGCCGGACAGCTACGAGCAGTACTTC. Its protein is CASSLSPDSYEQYF.

The rearrangement uses TRBV28 and TRBJ1-2; 7 nucleotides agree with TRBD1. The germline gives CDR1 MDHEN, CDR2 SYDVKM. The CDR3 loop spans 15 amino acids. V dropped 0 bases and J dropped 8; count of bases not matched to a gene: 9. In DNA form, the CDR3 reads TGTGCCAGCAGTTTATGGAATACAGGGGCTGACGGCTACACCTTC. Its protein is CASSLWNTGADGYTF.

This clone came up a few times. The J gene is TRBJ1-5, the V gene TRBV4-1; D remains ambiguous. V was pared by 0 bases and J by 4 bases, with 7 bases between. This CDR3 has 14 amino acids. Germline V lookup: CDR1 MGHRA, CDR2 YSYEKL. CDR3 coding DNA: TGCGCCAGCAGCCAAGATGTCGGGAATCAGCCCCAGCATTTT. Translation: CASSQDVGNQPQHF.

The chain is built from TRBV11-3 and TRBJ1-1, with 10 bases identical to TRBD1. The CDR3 totals 15 residues. Trimming at V came to 5 bases and at J to 0 bases, leaving 3 bases not matched to a gene. Germline CDR1 SGHNT, CDR2 YENEEA. The CDR3: CASSQGQGMNTEAFF. CDR3 nucleotide sequence: TGTGCCAGCAGCCAGGGACAGGGGATGAACACTGAAGCTTTCTTT.